These 25 T cell receptor beta chains share one sample of origin, sequenced in a study of CD8 T cells in Susac syndrome. Random hexamers were used to reverse transcribe an amount of about 0.45 to 1 ug RNA. MiXCR, run by TCRdb on the immunoSEQ multiplex PCR reads, gives a single entry per CDR3 protein. The table lists under 200,000 distinct CDR3 sequences, under 95% of them singletons. The sequenced sample consisted of CD4+ T cells from PBMCs. These receptors were taken from a human donor in good health.

The V gene is TRBV5-1, the J gene TRBJ2-6, with unresolved D. Looked up from germline, CDR1 is SGHRS and CDR2 is YFSETQ. The CDR3 consists of 16 residues. V was clipped by 4 bases and J by 4 bases, with 15 bases between them. CDR3 nucleotide sequence: TGCGCCAGCAGCCTTGGTGTGGTATCCGGGGCCAACGTCCTGACTTTC. Translating it yields CASSLGVVSGANVLTF.

The V gene is TRBV4-1, the J gene TRBJ2-1; D gene unclear. The germline V gene encodes CDR1 MGHRA and CDR2 YSYEKL. The length of the CDR3 is 13 residues. With 0 bases removed from V and 4 bases from J, the gap between germline ends came to 4 bases. Written as DNA, the CDR3 is TGCGCCAGCAGCCAAGATGGGTACAATGAGCAGTTCTTC. Translation gives CASSQDGYNEQFF.

This clonotype appeared a single time. This chain links TRBV28 with TRBJ2-7, with 9 bases fitting TRBD2. CDR1 is MDHEN and CDR2 is SYDVKM in the germline V gene. The CDR3 consists of 16 residues. V dropped 5 bases and J dropped 5; count of bases not matched to a gene: 13. The CDR3 bases are TGTGCCAGCAGTCCCATTAGGACTAGCGTTTTCCACGAGCAGTACTTC. This encodes CASSPIRTSVFHEQYF.

This chain links TRBV29-1 with TRBJ2-1; tentative D call: TRBD2 (5 bases). The CDR3 totals 14 residues. Germline CDR1 is SQVTM and CDR2 is ANQGSEA. The V end was cut by 5 bases, the J end by 1 base, with 12 bases between. The CDR3 DNA reads TGCAGCGTTTTATCAGCGGAGTCCTACAATGAGCAGTTCTTC. Amino acid sequence: CSVLSAESYNEQFF.

This clonotype was seen a few times. The chain recombines TRBV7-2 with TRBJ2-3, with a weak D call TRBD2 (5 bases). Per the germline V gene, CDR1 is SGHTA and CDR2 is FQGNSA. This CDR3 contains 15 residues. V lost 1 base and J lost 4, with 12 bases in between. This chain's CDR3 is CASSLGHRGPDTQYF. The CDR3 DNA reads as TGTGCCAGCAGCTTAGGCCATCGGGGTCCAGATACGCAGTATTTT.

The sample holds one count of this clonotype. The chain is built from TRBV18 and TRBJ1-1; D not certain. Trimming left V 0 bases short and J 6 bases short, with 11 bases between. The germline V gene encodes CDR1 KGHSH and CDR2 LQKENI. The CDR3 loop spans 14 amino acids. CDR3 region: CASSPPYPDAEAFF. CDR3 coding DNA: TGTGCCAGCTCACCACCATACCCGGACGCTGAAGCTTTCTTT.

The chain recombines TRBV7-2 with TRBJ1-2, with a possible D match to TRBD1 (5 bases). The CDR3 spans 13 residues. Germline CDR1 reads SGHTA; CDR2 reads FQGNSA. V gave up 3 bases and J gave up 8 bases, with 13 bases separating them. CDR3 residues: CASSLGPGGGYTF. CDR3 nucleotide sequence: TGTGCCAGCAGCTTGGGGCCCGGGGGAGGCTACACCTTC.

The chain uses TRBV5-1 and TRBJ2-3; D gene uncertain. Germline CDR1 SGHRS, CDR2 YFSETQ. CDR3 length: 13 residues. V shed 4 bases and J shed 3 bases, with 9 bases lying between them. For the CDR3, the DNA is TGCGCCAGCAGCACAAGCCCGACAGATACGCAGTATTTT. Translated: CASSTSPTDTQYF.

V usage is TRBV21-1 and J usage is TRBJ1-2; TRBD1 reflects the table's D call only, with no check against the DNA. TRBV21-1 is a listed pseudogene. There are 17 residues in the CDR3. The DNA for the CDR3 is TGTGCCAGCAGCAAAATGGGTCCGGGACGGATGAAATATGGCTACACCTTC. Its translation: CASSKMGPGRMKYGYTF.

The chain has TRBV7-2 and TRBJ1-5; D is unclear. Germline CDR1 reads SGHTA; CDR2 reads FQGNSA. With 1 base removed from V and 7 bases from J, the gap between germline ends came to 11 bases. The CDR3 has 14 amino acids. The CDR3 nucleotides are TGTGCCAGCAGCTTAGGGCGGCTTGGACAGCCCCAGCATTTT. Translating it yields CASSLGRLGQPQHF.

This chain connects TRBV7-9 to TRBJ2-6, with D hard to call. Germline CDR1 is SEHNR and CDR2 is FQNEAQ (reference sequence). Trimming took 4 bases from V and 0 from J, leaving 10 bases between them. The CDR3 totals 16 residues. The CDR3 bases are TGTGCCAGCAGCTATGAACGGAGCTCTGGGGCCAACGTCCTGACTTTC. Translation: CASSYERSSGANVLTF. The whole variable domain, remainder taken from reference TRBV7-9 and TRBJ2-6, is DTGVSQNPRHKITKRGQNVTFRCDPISEHNRLYWYRQTLGQGPEFLTYFQNEAQLEKSRLLSDRFSAERPKGSFSTLEIQRTEQGDSAMYLCASSYERSSGANVLTFGAGSRLTVL.

This sequence joins TRBV2 and TRBJ2-4, with a weak D call TRBD2 (6 bases). The CDR3 covers 15 residues. Trimming left V 6 bases short and J 3 bases short, with 15 bases between. The germline CDR1 and CDR2 sequences are SNHLY and FYNNEI. The CDR3 DNA reads TGTGCCAGCAGCGTTACGATGGGAGGCAAAAACATTCAGTACTTC. Its translation is CASSVTMGGKNIQYF.

The table lists this clonotype with a count of one. V usage is TRBV28 and J usage is TRBJ2-5; no reliable D call. V dropped 4 bases and J dropped 4 bases, with 7 bases sitting between them. Germline lookup yields CDR1 MDHEN and CDR2 SYDVKM. This CDR3 spans 12 amino acids. The CDR3 spells CASSSPLETQYF. CDR3 sequence (DNA): TGTGCCAGCAGTTCCCCCTTAGAGACCCAGTACTTC. Full variable domain (missing parts from reference TRBV28 and TRBJ2-5): DVKVTQSSRYLVKRTGEKVFLECVQDMDHENMFWYRQDPGLGLRLIYFSYDVKMKEKGDIPEGYSVSREKKERFSLILESASTNQTSMYLCASSSPLETQYFGPGTRLLVL.

This chain joins TRBV7-2 and TRBJ1-6; tentatively, D is TRBD1 (5 bases). Germline CDR1 and CDR2: SGHTA and FQGNSA. V was clipped by 5 bases and J by 7 bases, with 18 bases between them. This CDR3 contains 16 residues. The CDR3 sequence is CASSVSLQDWNSPLHF. The CDR3 bases are TGTGCCAGCAGCGTATCTCTACAGGACTGGAATTCACCCCTCCACTTT.

The chain couples TRBV30 to TRBJ2-3, with TRBD2 identical over 8 bases. In germline, CDR1 is GTSNPN, CDR2 SVGIG (reference sequence). This CDR3 comprises 20 residues. Trimming removed 0 bases from V and 0 bases from J; junction bases left unmatched: 17. Here the CDR3 DNA reads TGTGCCTGGAGTGTACTAGTAGCGGGGACCTACAGAGGGAGCACAGATACGCAGTATTTT. This translates into CAWSVLVAGTYRGSTDTQYF.

This sequence joins TRBV6-5 and TRBJ2-3; no definite D call. Per germline, CDR1 MNHEY and CDR2 SVGAGI. Trimming left V 4 bases short and J 1 base short, with 9 bases between. The CDR3 is made up of 14 amino acids. The CDR3 nucleotides are TGTGCCAGCAGTTTCTCTCAGGGCACAGATACGCAGTATTTT. This encodes CASSFSQGTDTQYF.

The V and J genes are TRBV18 and TRBJ1-1; D call uncertain. The CDR3 extends over 14 amino acids. V shed 6 bases and J shed 2 bases, with 13 bases lying between them. Germline-derived CDR1 and CDR2 are KGHSH and LQKENI. CDR3 sequence: CASSPLSRNTEAFF. CDR3 sequence (DNA): TGTGCCAGCTCCCCTTTATCCCGAAACACTGAAGCTTTCTTT.

The genes are TRBV28 and TRBJ1-3; no firm D call. Per germline, CDR1 MDHEN and CDR2 SYDVKM. The ends were cut back, 6 bases at V and 0 bases at J, with 15 bases in the middle. The CDR3 runs 16 residues. The CDR3 DNA reads as TGTGCCAGCAGCCAGGAGACTGGGAGCTCTGGAAACACCATATATTTT. This translates into CASSQETGSSGNTIYF.

The V call is TRBV28, the J call TRBJ1-1; unclear D gene. Deletions cut 3 bases from V and 10 bases from J, with 12 bases between. The CDR3 is made up of 12 amino acids. The germline V gene has CDR1 MDHEN and CDR2 SYDVKM. This CDR3 reads CASSLKGLRAFF. Here the CDR3 DNA reads TGTGCCAGCAGTTTGAAGGGTCTGCGAGCTTTCTTT.

Points on this clonotype: An end of the junction does not agree with germline; a read error may underlie this. The genes are TRBV4-3 and TRBJ1-3; D ambiguous. This CDR3 comprises 14 residues. CDR1 is LGHNA and CDR2 is YSLEER in the germline V gene. This chain's CDR3 is CASSSGNSGNTMYF. CDR3 sequence (DNA): TGCGCCAGCAGTTCAGGCAACTCTGGAAACACCATGTATTTT.

A few counts support this clonotype. J is TRBJ1-3 and V is TRBV28, with no clear D. Germline loops: CDR1 MDHEN, CDR2 SYDVKM. V was shortened by 3 bases and J by 0 bases, with 0 bases between the two germline ends. This CDR3 is 12 amino acids long. The CDR3 here is CASSFSGNTIYF. The CDR3 DNA reads TGTGCCAGCAGTTTCTCTGGAAACACCATATATTTT.

The chain uses TRBV27 and TRBJ1-2; the match to TRBD1 covers 7 bases. The CDR3 has 13 amino acids. With 4 bases clipped from V and 6 bases from J, the junction kept 5 bases outside the gene matches. Germline V CDR1 and CDR2: MNHEY, SMNVEV (reference sequence). The CDR3 is CASSYRGRNGYTF. CDR3 DNA sequence: TGTGCCAGCAGTTACAGGGGTCGGAATGGCTACACCTTC.

The CDR3 DNA reads as TGTGCCACCAGTGATTTAGCGGGGGGGCAGTTCTTC. Its protein is CATSDLAGGQFF. This chain links TRBV24-1 with TRBJ2-1; TRBD2 matches 9 bases. Germline CDR1 is KGHDR and CDR2 is SFDVKD. CDR3 length: 12 amino acids. Trimming at V came to 1 base and at J to 12 bases, leaving 0 bases not matched to a gene.

The chain has TRBV29-1 and TRBJ2-7; weak D call: TRBD2 (5 bases). Trimming stripped 3 bases from V and 3 bases from J, with 6 bases between. CDR3 size: 11 residues. Germline V gene data show CDR1 as SQVTM and CDR2 as ANQGSEA. The CDR3 spells CSVDGLYEQYF. CDR3 sequence (DNA): TGCAGCGTTGACGGACTCTACGAGCAGTACTTC.

This chain connects TRBV2 to TRBJ1-6, with D perhaps matching TRBD1 (5 bases). CDR3 length: 15 amino acids. The ends were cut back, 5 bases at V and 8 bases at J, with 16 bases in the middle. Per germline, CDR1 SNHLY and CDR2 FYNNEI. The CDR3 here is CASSLDPPGHSPLHF. The CDR3 DNA reads TGTGCCAGCAGTCTCGACCCCCCGGGGCATTCACCCCTCCACTTT.